Listed here are 30 T cell receptor beta chains from one sample, sequenced in a study of cytomegalovirus exposure and HLA in healthy donors. Both 60 Vbeta primers and 13 Jbeta primers went into the PCR. Method: immunoSEQ multiplex PCR; TCRdb's copy keeps in-frame clones and lacks some. This table holds 90,000 to 150,000 clones, around 77% found once. The sample comprised PBMCs. The receptor set was obtained from a man younger than 35 in good health and CMV-seropositive.

V usage is TRBV4-1 and J usage is TRBJ2-7; possibly TRBD2 for D (5 bases). V was clipped by 0 bases and J by 3 bases, with 9 bases between them. Per germline, CDR1 MGHRA and CDR2 YSYEKL. This CDR3 is built from 14 residues. This CDR3 is CASSQEGLIYEQYF. CDR3 sequence (DNA): TGCGCCAGCAGCCAAGAAGGACTGATCTACGAGCAGTACTTC.

This clone was recorded once. The V and J genes are TRBV5-1 and TRBJ2-5; 9 nucleotides line up with TRBD1. The J call may be in error: the DNA end matches TRBJ2-7 better. Germline assignment: CDR1 SGHRS and CDR2 YFSETQ. This CDR3 spans 15 amino acids. CDR3 sequence (DNA): TGCGCCAGCAGCTTGGAACAGGGGGCATCCTACGAGCAGTACTTC. It yields the protein CASSLEQGASYEQYF.

The chain uses TRBV7-9 and TRBJ1-3; 7 nucleotides align to TRBD1. The V segment lost 2 bases and the J segment 0 bases; nucleotides outside the gene matches: 1. Germline V gives CDR1 SEHNR, CDR2 FQNEAQ (reference sequence). CDR3 length: 15 residues. The DNA for the CDR3 is TGTGCCAGCAGCTTAACAGGGGCCTCTGGAAACACCATATATTTT. As protein: CASSLTGASGNTIYF.

The chain is built from TRBV4-1 and TRBJ2-1, with TRBD2 identical over 7 bases. The V gene's germline CDR1 is MGHRA and CDR2 YSYEKL. The CDR3 length is 15 residues. The trim removed 2 bases at V and 6 bases at J, leaving 7 bases unmatched. The CDR3 DNA reads as TGCGCCAGCAGCCAAACGGCGGGAGCTGGCAATGAGCAGTTCTTC. Amino acids: CASSQTAGAGNEQFF.

V and J are TRBV25-1 and TRBJ1-3; TRBD1 might be the D (6 bases). The germline V gene has CDR1 MGHDK and CDR2 SYGVNS. V was shortened by 6 bases and J by 0 bases, with 15 bases between the two germline ends. This CDR3 has 16 amino acids. The CDR3 sequence: CASSRDTNLSGNTIYF. CDR3 bases: TGTGCCAGCAGCCGGGACACCAACCTCTCTGGAAACACCATATATTTT.

This clone was counted between two and nine times. This chain uses TRBV15 with TRBJ1-1, with D hard to call. V was pared by 3 bases and J by 8 bases, with 10 bases between. The CDR3 loop spans 12 amino acids. Germline CDR1 is LNHNV and CDR2 is YYDKDF (reference sequence). The CDR3 here is CATSRNRGEAFF. The CDR3 DNA follows: TGTGCCACCAGCAGGAACCGGGGAGAAGCTTTCTTT.

V usage is TRBV10-3 and J usage is TRBJ1-5; D possibly corresponds to TRBD1 (6 bases). CDR1 is ENHRY, CDR2 SYGVKD, per germline. Trimming took 4 bases from V and 3 from J, leaving 10 bases between them. The CDR3 loop spans 14 amino acids. The CDR3 loop is CAISVQGTNQPQHF. The DNA of the CDR3 is TGTGCCATCAGTGTACAGGGTACCAATCAGCCCCAGCATTTT.

This chain's CDR3 is CASLPLTSGSGNEQFF. The CDR3 bases are TGTGCCAGTCTTCCTCTGACTAGCGGGAGTGGCAATGAGCAGTTCTTC. This rearrangement joins TRBV19 to TRBJ2-1, with TRBD2 identical over 12 bases. J gave up 6 bases and V 8 bases, and 11 bases lay outside the gene matches. Germline loops: CDR1 LNHDA, CDR2 SQIVND (reference sequence). This CDR3 is built from 16 residues.

The rearrangement uses TRBV6-6 and TRBJ1-2; tentative D call: TRBD1 (6 bases). Germline assignment: CDR1 MNHNY and CDR2 SVGAGI (reference sequence). V was clipped by 10 bases and J by 4 bases, with 13 bases between them. The CDR3 length is 12 residues. The DNA of the CDR3 is TGTGCCACCCAGGACAGCCTCTATGGCTACACCTTC. Translated: CATQDSLYGYTF.

This clone was detected a few times. The chain recombines TRBV11-2 with TRBJ2-6; D is ambiguous. Germline lookup yields CDR1 SGHAT and CDR2 FQNNGV. Between the trimmed V and J ends, which lost 7 bases and 4 bases, there was a span of 14 bases. The CDR3 is made up of 15 amino acids. CDR3 in DNA: TGTGCCAGCATCCCAGTGGAGAGGGGGGCCAACGTCCTGACTTTC. It codes for CASIPVERGANVLTF.

The V gene is TRBV7-9, the J gene TRBJ1-1; D is unclear. Trimming shortened V by 2 bases and J by 11 bases, and 9 bases separated the two germline ends. This CDR3 region has 11 residues. Germline-derived CDR1 and CDR2 are SEHNR and FQNEAQ (reference sequence). CDR3 loop: CASSLRSEAFF. The CDR3 DNA follows: TGTGCCAGCAGCTTACGAAGTGAGGCTTTCTTT.

The chain uses TRBV19 and TRBJ1-5; no clear D. V lost 5 bases and J 2 bases, leaving 16 bases between the germline ends. CDR3 length equals 16 residues. Germline CDR1 is LNHDA and CDR2 is SQIVND (reference sequence). Written as DNA, the CDR3 is TGTGCCAGTAGTCCCGAACTACGACTAGGCAATCAGCCCCAGCATTTT. Encoded protein: CASSPELRLGNQPQHF.

V and J are TRBV5-1 and TRBJ2-7, with D perhaps TRBD1 (5 bases). Trimming stripped 3 bases from V and 1 base from J, with 11 bases between. The CDR3 totals 14 residues. Germline V gives CDR1 SGHRS, CDR2 YFSETQ. DNA of the CDR3: TGCGCCAGCAGCTCTATCACAGGTTCCTACGAGCAGTACTTC. Translated, it gives CASSSITGSYEQYF.

The table lists this clone with a few counts. This sequence joins TRBV2 and TRBJ1-1; weak D call: TRBD1 (5 bases). Per the germline V gene, CDR1 is SNHLY and CDR2 is FYNNEI. V lost 8 bases, J lost 2 bases, and 15 bases lay in between. The CDR3 totals 14 residues. This CDR3 reads CASQAGGFNTEAFF. The CDR3 nucleotides are TGTGCCAGCCAGGCCGGGGGATTCAACACTGAAGCTTTCTTT.

The V and J genes are TRBV15 and TRBJ2-7; D perhaps matches TRBD2 (5 bases). Germline V gene sequence: CDR1 LNHNV, CDR2 YYDKDF (reference sequence). V lost 3 bases to trimming and J lost 0 bases, with 12 bases between them. This CDR3 contains 15 residues. CDR3 amino acids: CATSRALGSSYEQYF. The CDR3 nucleotides are TGTGCCACCAGCAGGGCCTTGGGGAGCTCCTACGAGCAGTACTTC.

The chain uses TRBV7-9 and TRBJ2-3; D is uncertain. In germline, CDR1 is SEHNR, CDR2 FQNEAQ (reference sequence). This CDR3 has 12 amino acids. Trimming left V 5 bases short and J 2 bases short, with 5 bases between. The CDR3 DNA reads TGTGCCAGCAGCCCTATCACAGATACGCAGTATTTT. This gives the protein CASSPITDTQYF.

The chain links TRBV30 to TRBJ2-7, with 7 bases matching TRBD1. Germline V lookup: CDR1 GTSNPN, CDR2 SVGIG (reference sequence). This CDR3 contains 13 residues. Trimming took 4 bases from V and 6 from J; bases not matched to a gene: 9. The CDR3 sequence: CAWNLISGGEQYF. The CDR3 DNA follows: TGTGCCTGGAATCTCATTTCAGGGGGCGAGCAGTACTTC.

This sequence joins TRBV27 and TRBJ2-3; 10 positions agree with TRBD2. The V gene end was trimmed by 4 bases and the J gene end by 2 bases; junction bases not matched to a gene: 6. The CDR3 is 16 residues long. Germline V lookup: CDR1 MNHEY, CDR2 SMNVEV (reference sequence). In nucleotides, the CDR3 is TGTGCCAGCAGTTCCCTAGCGGGGGCCGTCACAGATACGCAGTATTTT. It yields the protein CASSSLAGAVTDTQYF.

This sequence joins TRBV18 and TRBJ2-1, with D perhaps matching TRBD1 (6 bases). CDR1 KGHSH and CDR2 LQKENI come from the germline V gene. This CDR3 comprises 17 residues. Trimming cost V 0 bases and J 9 bases, with 21 bases left between them. This CDR3 reads CASSPPGAPLRYSEQFF. CDR3 nucleotide sequence: TGTGCCAGCTCACCACCGGGGGCCCCGTTGCGGTATAGTGAGCAGTTCTTC.

This clone was observed a few times. The V call is TRBV18, the J call TRBJ2-5; 9 nucleotides align to TRBD2. Germline V lookup: CDR1 KGHSH, CDR2 LQKENI. The J segment lost 4 bases and the V segment lost 3 bases, leaving 6 bases of the junction unmatched. There are 15 residues in the CDR3. CDR3 DNA sequence: TGTGCCAGCTCACCGCTTAGCGGGAGCGGAGAGACCCAGTACTTC. Its translation is CASSPLSGSGETQYF.

The chain uses TRBV5-4 and TRBJ1-3, with D possibly matching TRBD1 (5 bases). Trimming took off 0 bases at V and 0 bases at J, with 7 bases between the two ends. The CDR3 length is 15 residues. Germline-derived CDR1 and CDR2 are SGHNT and YYREEE (reference sequence). Here the CDR3 reads CASSLAQGSGNTIYF. DNA of the CDR3: TGTGCCAGCAGCTTGGCTCAGGGCTCTGGAAACACCATATATTTT.

The chain carries TRBV5-8 and TRBJ1-1; 8 bases align to TRBD1. Germline V gene data show CDR1 as SGHTS and CDR2 as YDEGEE. The CDR3 is 14 residues long. The V and J ends lost 4 bases and 4 bases, in that order; junction bases with no gene match: 6. The CDR3 DNA follows: TGTGCCAGCAGCCATTACACAGGGGGCACTGAAGCTTTCTTT. This gives the protein CASSHYTGGTEAFF.

The chain combines TRBV29-1 with TRBJ1-2; 11 bases map to TRBD1. This CDR3 spans 12 amino acids. Trimming removed 7 bases from V and 8 bases from J; junction bases left unmatched: 6. CDR1 and CDR2 (germline): SQVTM, ANQGSEA. The CDR3 protein is CSAKGQGVGYTF. The CDR3 region has the DNA TGCAGCGCGAAGGGACAGGGGGTCGGCTACACCTTC.

J is TRBJ1-2 and V is TRBV18; D is ambiguous. The CDR3 has 15 amino acids. Trimming shortened V by 3 bases and J by 4 bases, and 15 bases separated the two germline ends. Germline CDR1 KGHSH, CDR2 LQKENI. Written as DNA, the CDR3 is TGTGCCAGCTCACCCCGAGGAGAAGGAGTCTATGGCTACACCTTC. Its protein is CASSPRGEGVYGYTF.

The J gene is TRBJ2-3, the V gene TRBV4-1, with 8 bases matching TRBD1. The CDR3 contains 16 residues. V gave up 1 base and J gave up 6 bases; unmatched junction bases: 9. Germline assignment: CDR1 MGHRA and CDR2 YSYEKL. The CDR3 sequence: CASSQVGQEGRDTQYF. The CDR3 DNA sequence: TGCGCCAGCAGCCAAGTGGGACAGGAGGGTCGCGATACGCAGTATTTT.

In the case of this clone: Other DNA sequences from this sample encode an identical CDR3 as well. The V call is TRBV9, the J call TRBJ1-4; 7 positions match TRBD1. Germline loops: CDR1 SGDLS, CDR2 YYNGEE. Trimming removed 0 bases from V and 7 bases from J; junction bases left unmatched: 6. The CDR3 consists of 15 residues. CDR3 loop: CASSVEGAVGEKLFF. The CDR3 nucleotides read TGTGCCAGCAGCGTAGAGGGGGCGGTCGGTGAAAAACTGTTTTTT.

V and J are TRBV2 and TRBJ2-7; 9 positions match TRBD1. Germline loops: CDR1 SNHLY, CDR2 FYNNEI. There are 17 residues in the CDR3. Trimming removed 1 base from V and 4 bases from J; junction bases left unmatched: 11. The CDR3 is CASSEEAPGQGSYEQYF. The CDR3 DNA reads TGTGCCAGCAGTGAAGAAGCCCCCGGACAGGGGAGTTACGAGCAGTACTTC.

The chain joins TRBV5-4 to TRBJ1-3; the match to TRBD1 covers 7 bases. There are 14 residues in the CDR3. In germline, CDR1 is SGHNT, CDR2 YYREEE (reference sequence). V dropped 2 bases and J dropped 2; count of bases not matched to a gene: 1. The CDR3: CASSLQGTGNTIYF. CDR3 sequence (DNA): TGTGCCAGCAGCTTACAGGGGACTGGAAACACCATATATTTT.

The chain joins TRBV19 to TRBJ1-2; D not certain. Germline loops: CDR1 LNHDA, CDR2 SQIVND (reference sequence). The CDR3 is 11 residues long. The germline V and J ends were trimmed by 4 bases and 2 bases, with 2 bases remaining between them. The CDR3 here is CASSTNYGYTF. Here the CDR3 DNA reads TGTGCCAGTAGTACAAACTATGGCTACACCTTC. Supplemented by reference TRBV19 and TRBJ1-2, the full variable domain reads DGGITQSPKYLFRKEGQNVTLSCEQNLNHDAMYWYRQDPGQGLRLIYYSQIVNDFQKGDIAEGYSVSREKKESFPLTVTSAQKNPTAFYLCASSTNYGYTFGSGTRLTVV.

The chain employs TRBV6-1 and TRBJ2-2; a weak D match, TRBD2 (5 bases). The CDR3 is made up of 15 amino acids. Germline values: CDR1 MNHNS, CDR2 SASEGT. V dropped 1 base and J dropped 9 bases, with 15 bases sitting between them. The CDR3 spells CASSEETGSIRELFF. In DNA form, the CDR3 reads TGTGCCAGCAGTGAAGAAACGGGGTCGATCAGGGAGCTGTTTTTT.